Listed here is a single T cell receptor beta chain. Its antigen is not identified. PCR involved 60 Vbeta and 13 Jbeta primers. The data were produced by immunoSEQ multiplex PCR, yet TCRdb's version contains in-frame clones alone and is incomplete. The table includes under 200,000 clones, around 80% detected once. The sample originates from a study of cytomegalovirus exposure and HLA in healthy donors. On the study more broadly: The study placed about four fifths of its approximately 360 genotyped donors in the Caucasian-associated ancestry cluster. The study, taken as a whole, reports: Clonal expansion, a later analysis showed, was greater in HLA-associated TCR beta chains than in equally common others.

The CDR3 totals 17 residues. CDR1 and CDR2 from the germline V gene are LNHDA and SQIVND (reference sequence). The V gene lost 5 bases and the J gene lost 2 bases, with 19 bases spanning the gap. What was sequenced was PBMCs. V usage is TRBV19 and J usage is TRBJ1-3; perhaps TRBD1 as D (5 bases). The TCR comes from a woman aged 45 to 65 in good health and CMV-seropositive. The CDR3 loop is CASSWFQGSSAGNTIYF. The DNA for the CDR3 is TGTGCCAGTAGTTGGTTCCAGGGAAGTTCGGCTGGAAACACCATATATTTT.